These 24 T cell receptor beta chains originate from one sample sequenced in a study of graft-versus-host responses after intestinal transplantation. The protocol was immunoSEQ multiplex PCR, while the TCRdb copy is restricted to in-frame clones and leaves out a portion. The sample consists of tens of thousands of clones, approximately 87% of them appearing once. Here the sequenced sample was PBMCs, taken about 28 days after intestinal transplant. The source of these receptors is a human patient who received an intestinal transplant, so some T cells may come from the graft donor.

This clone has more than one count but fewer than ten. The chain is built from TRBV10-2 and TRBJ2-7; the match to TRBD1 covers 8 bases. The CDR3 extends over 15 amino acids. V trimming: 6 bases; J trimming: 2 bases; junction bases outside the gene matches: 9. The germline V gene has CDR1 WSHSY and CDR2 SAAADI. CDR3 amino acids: CASRADRGPPYEQYF. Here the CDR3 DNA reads TGCGCCAGCAGAGCCGACAGGGGACCTCCCTACGAGCAGTACTTC.

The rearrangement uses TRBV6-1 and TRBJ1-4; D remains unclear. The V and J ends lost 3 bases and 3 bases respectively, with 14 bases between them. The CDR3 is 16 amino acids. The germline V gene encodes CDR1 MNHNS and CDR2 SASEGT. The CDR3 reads CASSDSFRKPNEKLFF. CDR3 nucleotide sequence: TGTGCCAGCAGTGATTCCTTCCGGAAGCCTAATGAAAAACTGTTTTTT.

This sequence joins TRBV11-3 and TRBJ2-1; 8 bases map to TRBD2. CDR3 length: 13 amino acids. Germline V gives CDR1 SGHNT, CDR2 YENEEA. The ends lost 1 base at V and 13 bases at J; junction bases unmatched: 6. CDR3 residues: CASSLGPGLVQFF. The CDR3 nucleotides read TGTGCCAGCAGCTTAGGGCCGGGACTAGTACAGTTCTTC.

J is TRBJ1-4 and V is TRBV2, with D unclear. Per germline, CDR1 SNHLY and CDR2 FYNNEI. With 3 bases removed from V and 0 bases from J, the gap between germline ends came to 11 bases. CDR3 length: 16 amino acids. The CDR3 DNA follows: TGTGCCAGCAGTGACGGTCCATTATCAACTAATGAAAAACTGTTTTTT. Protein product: CASSDGPLSTNEKLFF. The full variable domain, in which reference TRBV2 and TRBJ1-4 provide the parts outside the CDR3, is EPEVTQTPSHQVTQMGQEVILRCVPISNHLYFYWYRQILGQKVEFLVSFYNNEISEKSEIFDDQFSVERPDGSNFTLKIRSTKLEDSAMYFCASSDGPLSTNEKLFFGSGTQLSVL.

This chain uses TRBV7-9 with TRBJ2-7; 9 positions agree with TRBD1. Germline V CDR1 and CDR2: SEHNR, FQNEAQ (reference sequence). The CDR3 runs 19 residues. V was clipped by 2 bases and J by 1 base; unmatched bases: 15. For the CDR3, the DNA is TGTGCCAGCAGCTTAACCGAGTCCCGGGACAGGGCGACTTCCTACGAGCAGTACTTC. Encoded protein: CASSLTESRDRATSYEQYF.

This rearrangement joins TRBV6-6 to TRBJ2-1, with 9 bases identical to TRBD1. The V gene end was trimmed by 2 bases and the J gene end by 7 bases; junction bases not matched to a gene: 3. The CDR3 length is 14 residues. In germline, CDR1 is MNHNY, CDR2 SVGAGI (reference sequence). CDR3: CASSYDRGYNEQFF. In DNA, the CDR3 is TGTGCCAGCAGTTACGACAGGGGGTATAATGAGCAGTTCTTC.

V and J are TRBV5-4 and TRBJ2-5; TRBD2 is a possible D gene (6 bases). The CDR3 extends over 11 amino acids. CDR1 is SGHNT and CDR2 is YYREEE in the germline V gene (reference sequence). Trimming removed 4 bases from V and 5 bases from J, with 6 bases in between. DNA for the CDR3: TGTGCCAGCAGCGCGGGGGAGACCCAGTACTTC. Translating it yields CASSAGETQYF.

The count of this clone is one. The DNA for the CDR3 is TGTGCCAGCAGTTTCACAGGGGTTGATGATGAGCAGTTCTTC. It codes for CASSFTGVDDEQFF. The rearrangement joins TRBV28 to TRBJ2-1, with TRBD1 identical over 7 bases. The germline V gene encodes CDR1 MDHEN and CDR2 SYDVKM. The CDR3 is made up of 14 amino acids. V trimming: 3 bases; J trimming: 8 bases; junction bases outside the gene matches: 7.

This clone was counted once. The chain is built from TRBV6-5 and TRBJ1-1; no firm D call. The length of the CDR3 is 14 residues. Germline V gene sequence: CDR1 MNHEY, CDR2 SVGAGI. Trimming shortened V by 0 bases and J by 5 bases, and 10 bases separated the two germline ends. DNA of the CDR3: TGTGCCAGCAGTTACTCCGGTTTAGGAACTGAAGCTTTCTTT. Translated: CASSYSGLGTEAFF.

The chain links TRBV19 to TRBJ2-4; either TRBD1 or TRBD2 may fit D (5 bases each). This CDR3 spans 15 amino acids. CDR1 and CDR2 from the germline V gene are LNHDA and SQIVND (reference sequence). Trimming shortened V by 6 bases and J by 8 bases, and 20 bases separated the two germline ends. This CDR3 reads CASSSMMGVEDIQYF. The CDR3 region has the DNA TGTGCCAGTAGCAGTATGATGGGGGTGGAGGACATTCAGTACTTC.

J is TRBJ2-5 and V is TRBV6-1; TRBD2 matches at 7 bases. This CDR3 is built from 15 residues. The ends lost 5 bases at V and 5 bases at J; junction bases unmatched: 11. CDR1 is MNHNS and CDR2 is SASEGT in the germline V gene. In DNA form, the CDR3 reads TGTGCCAGCAGTCCTTTCGGCGGGAGTGGCGAGACCCAGTACTTC. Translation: CASSPFGGSGETQYF.

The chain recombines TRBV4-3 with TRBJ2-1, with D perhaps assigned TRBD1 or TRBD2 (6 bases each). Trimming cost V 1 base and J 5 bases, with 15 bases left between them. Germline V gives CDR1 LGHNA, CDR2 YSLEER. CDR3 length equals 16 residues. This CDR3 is CASSQVYGGQHNEQFF. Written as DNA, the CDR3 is TGCGCCAGCAGCCAAGTTTATGGGGGGCAGCACAATGAGCAGTTCTTC.

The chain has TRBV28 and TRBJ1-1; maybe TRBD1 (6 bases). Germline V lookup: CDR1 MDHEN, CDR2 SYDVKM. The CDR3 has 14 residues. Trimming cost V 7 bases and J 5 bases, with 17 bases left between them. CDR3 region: CASMSLWGATEAFF. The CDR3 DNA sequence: TGTGCCAGCATGAGTTTATGGGGGGCAACTGAAGCTTTCTTT.

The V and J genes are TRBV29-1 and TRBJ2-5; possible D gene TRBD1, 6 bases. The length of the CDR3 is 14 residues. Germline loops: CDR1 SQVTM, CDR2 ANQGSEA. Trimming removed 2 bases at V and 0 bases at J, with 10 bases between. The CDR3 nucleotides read TGCAGCGTTGAATGCACAGGGCACCAAGAGACCCAGTACTTC. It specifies CSVECTGHQETQYF.

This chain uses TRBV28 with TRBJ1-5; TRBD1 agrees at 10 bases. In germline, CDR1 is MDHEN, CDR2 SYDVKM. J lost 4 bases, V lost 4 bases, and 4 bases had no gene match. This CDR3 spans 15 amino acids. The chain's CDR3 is CASSWGQGSNQPQHF. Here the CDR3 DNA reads TGTGCCAGCAGTTGGGGACAGGGGTCGAATCAGCCCCAGCATTTT.

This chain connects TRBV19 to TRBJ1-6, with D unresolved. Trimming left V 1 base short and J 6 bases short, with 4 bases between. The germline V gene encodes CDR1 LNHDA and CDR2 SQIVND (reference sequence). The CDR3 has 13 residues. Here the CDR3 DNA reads TGTGCCAGTAGTATAGCCCTTAATTCACCCCTCCACTTT. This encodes CASSIALNSPLHF.

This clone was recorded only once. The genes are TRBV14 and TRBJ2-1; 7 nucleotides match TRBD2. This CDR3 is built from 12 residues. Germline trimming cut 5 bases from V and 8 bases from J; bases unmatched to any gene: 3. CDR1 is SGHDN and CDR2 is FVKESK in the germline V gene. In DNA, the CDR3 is TGTGCCAGCAGCGATCGGGGGGATGAGCAGTTCTTC. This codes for CASSDRGDEQFF. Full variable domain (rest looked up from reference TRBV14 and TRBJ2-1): EAGVTQFPSHSVIEKGQTVTLRCDPISGHDNLYWYRRVMGKEIKFLLHFVKESKQDESGMPNNRFLAERTGGTYSTLKVQPAELEDSGVYFCASSDRGDEQFFGPGTRLTVL.

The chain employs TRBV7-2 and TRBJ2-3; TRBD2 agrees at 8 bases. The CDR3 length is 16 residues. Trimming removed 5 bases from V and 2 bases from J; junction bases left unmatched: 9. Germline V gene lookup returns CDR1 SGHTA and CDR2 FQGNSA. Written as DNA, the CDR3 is TGTGCCAGCAGCGCATTGCTAGCGGGTCTCACAGATACGCAGTATTTT. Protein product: CASSALLAGLTDTQYF.

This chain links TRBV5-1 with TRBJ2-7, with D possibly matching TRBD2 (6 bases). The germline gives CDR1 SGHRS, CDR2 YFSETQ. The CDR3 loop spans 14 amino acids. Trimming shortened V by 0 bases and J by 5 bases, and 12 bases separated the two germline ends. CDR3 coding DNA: TGCGCCAGCAGCTTGGCCCTAGCGTTGAACGAGCAGTACTTC. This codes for CASSLALALNEQYF.

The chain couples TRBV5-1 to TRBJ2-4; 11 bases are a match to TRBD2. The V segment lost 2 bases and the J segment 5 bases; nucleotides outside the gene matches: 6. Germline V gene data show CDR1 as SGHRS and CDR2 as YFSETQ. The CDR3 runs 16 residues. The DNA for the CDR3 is TGCGCCAGCAGCTTTCTAGCGGGAGGCCGGGAAAACATTCAGTACTTC. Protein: CASSFLAGGRENIQYF.

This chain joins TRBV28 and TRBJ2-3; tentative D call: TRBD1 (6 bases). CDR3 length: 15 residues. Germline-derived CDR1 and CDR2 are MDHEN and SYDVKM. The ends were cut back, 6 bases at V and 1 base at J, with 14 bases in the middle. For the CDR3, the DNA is TGTGCCAGCAGCACCACAGGGCGCGGCACAGATACGCAGTATTTT. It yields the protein CASSTTGRGTDTQYF.

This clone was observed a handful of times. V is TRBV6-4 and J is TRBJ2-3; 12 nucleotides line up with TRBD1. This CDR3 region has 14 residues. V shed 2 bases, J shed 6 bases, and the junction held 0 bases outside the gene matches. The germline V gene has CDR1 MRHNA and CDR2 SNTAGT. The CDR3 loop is CASSDGTGGDTQYF. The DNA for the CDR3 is TGTGCCAGCAGTGACGGGACAGGGGGCGATACGCAGTATTTT.

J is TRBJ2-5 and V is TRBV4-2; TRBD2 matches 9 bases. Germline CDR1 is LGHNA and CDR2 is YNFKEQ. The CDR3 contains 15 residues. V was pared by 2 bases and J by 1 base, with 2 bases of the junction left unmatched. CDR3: CASSQRSGGQETQYF. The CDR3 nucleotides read TGTGCCAGCAGCCAACGTAGCGGGGGCCAAGAGACCCAGTACTTC.

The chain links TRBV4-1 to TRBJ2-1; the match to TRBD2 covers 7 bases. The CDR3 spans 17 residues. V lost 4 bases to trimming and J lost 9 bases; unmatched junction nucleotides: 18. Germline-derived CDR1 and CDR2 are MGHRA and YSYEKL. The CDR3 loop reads CASSPPLAAVRRCEQFF. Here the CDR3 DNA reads TGCGCCAGCAGCCCACCTCTAGCGGCGGTCCGAAGGTGTGAGCAGTTCTTC.